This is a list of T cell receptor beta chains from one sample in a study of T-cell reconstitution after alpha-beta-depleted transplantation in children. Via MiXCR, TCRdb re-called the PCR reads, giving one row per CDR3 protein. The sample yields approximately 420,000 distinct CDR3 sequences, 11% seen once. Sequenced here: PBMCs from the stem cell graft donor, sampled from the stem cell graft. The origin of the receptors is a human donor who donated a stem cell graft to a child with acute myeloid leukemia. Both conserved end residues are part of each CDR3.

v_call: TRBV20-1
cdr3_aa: CSASLADLPELFF

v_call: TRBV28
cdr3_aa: CASSFSRTGWSANQPQHF

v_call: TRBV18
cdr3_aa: CASSPTGLAGGRQTQYF

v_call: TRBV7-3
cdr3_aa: CASSLQGSGDPQHF

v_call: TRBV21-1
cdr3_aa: CASSKSTGRIYEQYF

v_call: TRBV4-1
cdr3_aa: CASSQLAGNTGELFF

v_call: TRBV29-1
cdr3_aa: CSVARPGRTDTQYF

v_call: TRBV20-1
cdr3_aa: CSATANYGYTF

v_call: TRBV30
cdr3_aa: CAWSVGQGYEQYF

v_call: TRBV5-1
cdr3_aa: CASSLALRGPRVDTQYF

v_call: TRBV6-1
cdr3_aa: CASSEARRAFF

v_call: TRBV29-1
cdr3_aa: CSGGWDEQFF

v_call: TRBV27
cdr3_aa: CASSSPGLPSETQYF

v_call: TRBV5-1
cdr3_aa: CASSLRTPGNTIYF

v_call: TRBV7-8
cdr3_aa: CASSFIGWNQPQHF

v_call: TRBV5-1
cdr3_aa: CASSHDRNTDTQYF

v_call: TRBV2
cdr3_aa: CASDRMSGDQETQYF

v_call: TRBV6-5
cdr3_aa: CASSDSGLNTEAFF

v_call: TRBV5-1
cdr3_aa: CASSLADRAAGANVLTF

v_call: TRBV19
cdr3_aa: CASSKRGLTEAFF

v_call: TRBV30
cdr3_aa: CASRVHNEQFF

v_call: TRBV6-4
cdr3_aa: CASSDPSDGRNANYGYTF

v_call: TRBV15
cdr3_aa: CATSRDGAYEQYF

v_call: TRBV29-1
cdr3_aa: CSVESPGWRGYTF

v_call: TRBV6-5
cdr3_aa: CASSYSVTGRPYNEQFF

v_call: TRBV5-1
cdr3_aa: CASSPTASNTEAFF